The T cell receptor (beta chain) described here comes from a study of technical replicates of blood from a handful of donors. Clones were read by immunoSEQ multiplex PCR, and TCRdb kept only the in-frame ones, dropping some. The data contain 70,000 to 85,000 clones, 92% of them singletons. CDR3 length equals 15 residues. Germline assignment: CDR1 MDHEN and CDR2 SYDVKM. Trimming cost V 4 bases and J 2 bases, with 14 bases left between them. V is TRBV28 and J is TRBJ2-5; D is perhaps TRBD1 (5 bases). The sequence was collected from a human donor in good health. Sequencing was performed on T cells isolated from PBMCs. The DNA for the CDR3 is TGTGCCAGCAGTTCACCCAAAGCAGGGCAAGAGACCCAGTACTTC. This translates into CASSSPKAGQETQYF. The full variable domain, its missing parts supplied by reference TRBV28 and TRBJ2-5, is DVKVTQSSRYLVKRTGEKVFLECVQDMDHENMFWYRQDPGLGLRLIYFSYDVKMKEKGDIPEGYSVSREKKERFSLILESASTNQTSMYLCASSSPKAGQETQYFGPGTRLLVL.